A selection of T cell receptor beta chains follows, all from one sample in a study of cytomegalovirus exposure and HLA in healthy donors. The protocol was immunoSEQ multiplex PCR, while the TCRdb copy is restricted to in-frame clones and leaves out a portion. The sample consists of around 170,000 clones, 80% of them appearing once. Material: PBMCs. The receptors were gathered from a woman aged 30 to 39 in good health and CMV-seronegative. Both conserved end residues are part of each CDR3. Each record gives: CDR3 length, J gene, clone size, V gene, D gene, CDR3 protein, CDR3 DNA. D genes are given only for firm matches. Expanded clones are given a class, and other clones once, few, many or no size at all.

len: 14; j_gene: TRBJ1-3; abundance: -; v_gene: TRBV6-5; d_gene: TRBD1; CDR3aa: CASSWGDRYSTIYF; CDR3nt: TGTGCCAGCAGTTGGGGGGACAGATATAGCACCATATATTTT
len: 16; j_gene: TRBJ2-3; abundance: -; v_gene: TRBV5-6; d_gene: TRBD2; CDR3aa: CASSFRTSGGADTQYF; CDR3nt: TGTGCCAGCAGCTTTCGGACTAGCGGGGGAGCAGATACGCAGTATTTT
len: 14; j_gene: TRBJ2-1; abundance: -; v_gene: TRBV2; d_gene: TRBD1; CDR3aa: CASFEGARYNEQFF; CDR3nt: TGTGCCAGTTTTGAGGGGGCGCGGTACAATGAGCAGTTCTTC
len: 14; j_gene: TRBJ2-3; abundance: few; v_gene: TRBV7-6; d_gene: TRBD2; CDR3aa: CASRKRTSSDTQYF; CDR3nt: TGTGCCAGCAGGAAAAGGACTAGCTCAGATACGCAGTATTTT
len: 14; j_gene: TRBJ2-5; abundance: once; v_gene: TRBV27; d_gene: -; CDR3aa: CASSFSGLRETQYF; CDR3nt: TGTGCCAGCAGTTTTTCAGGGCTGAGGGAGACCCAGTACTTC
len: 14; j_gene: TRBJ2-2; abundance: -; v_gene: TRBV5-4; d_gene: -; CDR3aa: CASRVGGDAGELFF; CDR3nt: TGTGCCAGCAGGGTTGGAGGTGACGCCGGGGAGCTGTTTTTT
len: 17; j_gene: TRBJ1-5; abundance: -; v_gene: TRBV5-6; d_gene: -; CDR3aa: CASSRRETSLSNQPQHF; CDR3nt: TGTGCCAGCAGTCGAAGGGAGACGAGCCTTAGCAATCAGCCCCAGCATTTT
len: 16; j_gene: TRBJ1-5; abundance: -; v_gene: TRBV5-6; d_gene: -; CDR3aa: CASSLVGAAEDQPQHF; CDR3nt: TGTGCCAGCAGCTTGGTTGGGGCAGCTGAGGATCAGCCCCAGCATTTT
len: 15; j_gene: TRBJ1-2; abundance: once; v_gene: TRBV7-6; d_gene: TRBD1; CDR3aa: CASSLGGGLPYGYTF; CDR3nt: TGTGCCAGCAGCTTAGGAGGGGGCCTACCTTATGGCTACACCTTC
len: 14; j_gene: TRBJ2-1; abundance: -; v_gene: TRBV7-2; d_gene: -; CDR3aa: CASSLRGAYNEQFF; CDR3nt: TGTGCCAGCAGCTTACGGGGGGCATACAATGAGCAGTTCTTC
len: 17; j_gene: TRBJ2-7; abundance: -; v_gene: TRBV11-2; d_gene: -; CDR3aa: CASSHLGYGGSRHEQYF; CDR3nt: TGTGCCAGCAGCCACCTTGGGTATGGCGGGTCACGGCACGAGCAGTACTTC
len: 18; j_gene: TRBJ2-4; abundance: few; v_gene: TRBV2; d_gene: TRBD2; CDR3aa: CASSAGSGGRLAKNIQYF; CDR3nt: TGTGCCAGCAGTGCGGGTAGCGGGGGCCGCCTAGCCAAAAACATTCAGTACTTC
len: 13; j_gene: TRBJ1-2; abundance: -; v_gene: TRBV30; d_gene: TRBD1; CDR3aa: CAWSPRDSGGYTF; CDR3nt: TGTGCCTGGAGTCCCAGGGACAGTGGTGGCTACACCTTC
len: 17; j_gene: TRBJ1-1; abundance: -; v_gene: TRBV7-9; d_gene: TRBD1; CDR3aa: CASSSRMDRGANTEAFF; CDR3nt: TGTGCCAGCAGCTCCAGGATGGACAGGGGTGCGAACACTGAAGCTTTCTTT
len: 15; j_gene: TRBJ1-5; abundance: -; v_gene: TRBV6-5; d_gene: -; CDR3aa: CASRVQVNSNQPQHF; CDR3nt: TGTGCCAGCAGGGTACAGGTTAATAGCAATCAGCCCCAGCATTTT
len: 14; j_gene: TRBJ1-5; abundance: -; v_gene: TRBV6-5; d_gene: TRBD1; CDR3aa: CASSPGTGNQPQHF; CDR3nt: TGTGCCAGCAGTCCCGGGACAGGCAATCAGCCCCAGCATTTT
len: 14; j_gene: TRBJ2-7; abundance: -; v_gene: TRBV11-2; d_gene: TRBD2; CDR3aa: CASSPRTSGYEQYF; CDR3nt: TGTGCCAGCAGCCCTCGGACTAGCGGCTACGAGCAGTACTTC
len: 16; j_gene: TRBJ2-2; abundance: -; v_gene: TRBV4-1; d_gene: -; CDR3aa: CASSQSGYPNTGELFF; CDR3nt: TGCGCCAGCAGCCAATCGGGGTACCCGAACACCGGGGAGCTGTTTTTT
len: 12; j_gene: TRBJ2-4; abundance: -; v_gene: TRBV2; d_gene: -; CDR3aa: CASRDRPDIQYF; CDR3nt: TGTGCCAGCAGAGACAGGCCAGACATTCAGTACTTC
len: 14; j_gene: TRBJ2-1; abundance: -; v_gene: TRBV5-1; d_gene: TRBD1; CDR3aa: CASSPGQAYNEQFF; CDR3nt: TGCGCCAGCAGCCCGGGACAGGCCTACAATGAGCAGTTCTTC
len: 15; j_gene: TRBJ1-2; abundance: -; v_gene: TRBV9; d_gene: TRBD1; CDR3aa: CASSTTGGLFGGYTF; CDR3nt: TGTGCCAGCAGCACCACAGGGGGCCTATTTGGCGGCTACACCTTC
len: 15; j_gene: TRBJ2-5; abundance: -; v_gene: TRBV5-4; d_gene: TRBD2; CDR3aa: CASSLGRGGQETQYF; CDR3nt: TGTGCCAGCAGCTTGGGGCGGGGGGGGCAAGAGACCCAGTACTTC
len: 16; j_gene: TRBJ1-1; abundance: -; v_gene: TRBV5-1; d_gene: TRBD1; CDR3aa: CASSLEGPGGASEAFF; CDR3nt: TGCGCCAGCAGCTTGGAAGGGCCAGGGGGCGCTTCTGAAGCTTTCTTT
len: 15; j_gene: TRBJ2-7; abundance: -; v_gene: TRBV9; d_gene: TRBD2; CDR3aa: CASSVAAGGGYEQYF; CDR3nt: TGTGCCAGCAGCGTAGCGGCGGGGGGGGGCTACGAGCAGTACTTC
len: 14; j_gene: TRBJ1-2; abundance: -; v_gene: TRBV6-5; d_gene: TRBD1; CDR3aa: CASSSGGMDYGYTF; CDR3nt: TGTGCCAGCAGTTCAGGGGGCATGGACTATGGCTACACCTTC
len: 14; j_gene: TRBJ1-1; abundance: -; v_gene: TRBV6-5; d_gene: -; CDR3aa: CASNRDGMNTEAFF; CDR3nt: TGTGCCAGCAACAGGGACGGAATGAACACTGAAGCTTTCTTT
len: 16; j_gene: TRBJ2-1; abundance: few; v_gene: TRBV6-6; d_gene: TRBD2; CDR3aa: CASSKRTSGGDGEQFF; CDR3nt: TGTGCCAGCAGTAAGCGGACTAGCGGGGGGGACGGTGAGCAGTTCTTC
len: 12; j_gene: TRBJ1-2; abundance: -; v_gene: TRBV19; d_gene: TRBD1; CDR3aa: CASSTGGFGYTF; CDR3nt: TGTGCCAGTAGTACAGGGGGCTTTGGCTACACCTTC
len: 16; j_gene: TRBJ1-6; abundance: -; v_gene: TRBV6-6; d_gene: -; CDR3aa: CASSADTASYNSPLHF; CDR3nt: TGTGCCAGCAGTGCGGACACTGCCTCTTATAATTCACCCCTCCACTTT
len: 14; j_gene: TRBJ1-5; abundance: -; v_gene: TRBV2; d_gene: -; CDR3aa: CASSGDSGNQPQHF; CDR3nt: TGTGCCAGCAGTGGAGACAGTGGCAATCAGCCCCAGCATTTT
len: 16; j_gene: TRBJ2-7; abundance: -; v_gene: TRBV18; d_gene: TRBD1; CDR3aa: CASSQGTGTGAYEQYF; CDR3nt: TGTGCCAGCTCGCAGGGTACCGGGACAGGGGCCTACGAGCAGTACTTC
len: 14; j_gene: TRBJ2-5; abundance: -; v_gene: TRBV5-1; d_gene: -; CDR3aa: CASSLALDQETQYF; CDR3nt: TGCGCCAGCAGCTTGGCTCTAGACCAAGAGACCCAGTACTTC
len: 14; j_gene: TRBJ1-2; abundance: once; v_gene: TRBV9; d_gene: -; CDR3aa: CASSPTVESYGYTF; CDR3nt: TGTGCCAGCAGCCCTACGGTGGAGAGCTATGGCTACACCTTC
len: 18; j_gene: TRBJ1-5; abundance: -; v_gene: TRBV7-2; d_gene: TRBD1; CDR3aa: CASSLVGTGGGSNQPQHF; CDR3nt: TGTGCCAGCAGCTTAGTGGGGACAGGGGGAGGGAGCAATCAGCCCCAGCATTTT
len: 14; j_gene: TRBJ2-7; abundance: -; v_gene: TRBV7-3; d_gene: TRBD1; CDR3aa: CASSRTGGAYEQYF; CDR3nt: TGTGCCAGCAGCCGGACAGGGGGCGCGTACGAGCAGTACTTC
len: 16; j_gene: TRBJ2-2; abundance: -; v_gene: TRBV27; d_gene: TRBD2; CDR3aa: CASSLLAGGPIGELFF; CDR3nt: TGTGCCAGCAGTTTGCTAGCGGGGGGGCCGATCGGGGAGCTGTTTTTT
len: 13; j_gene: TRBJ2-2; abundance: -; v_gene: TRBV6-5; d_gene: -; CDR3aa: CASRLTNGGELFF; CDR3nt: TGTGCCAGCAGACTAACAAATGGCGGGGAGCTGTTTTTT
len: 17; j_gene: TRBJ2-1; abundance: -; v_gene: TRBV5-6; d_gene: TRBD1; CDR3aa: CASSLRPTGTATNEQFF; CDR3nt: TGTGCCAGCAGCTTGCGTCCGACTGGGACAGCTACCAATGAGCAGTTCTTC
len: 13; j_gene: TRBJ2-7; abundance: -; v_gene: TRBV29-1; d_gene: -; CDR3aa: CSVNPGGEYEQYF; CDR3nt: TGCAGCGTTAATCCGGGGGGCGAGTACGAGCAGTACTTC
len: 15; j_gene: TRBJ2-5; abundance: few; v_gene: TRBV2; d_gene: TRBD1; CDR3aa: CASSVAGTGWKTQYF; CDR3nt: TGTGCCAGCAGTGTAGCAGGGACAGGGTGGAAGACCCAGTACTTC
len: 14; j_gene: TRBJ2-7; abundance: -; v_gene: TRBV25-1; d_gene: -; CDR3aa: CASSDPGLSYEQYF; CDR3nt: TGTGCCAGCAGTGATCCGGGACTCTCCTACGAGCAGTACTTC
len: 18; j_gene: TRBJ2-3; abundance: -; v_gene: TRBV5-1; d_gene: -; CDR3aa: CASSTSSGGQRVTDTQYF; CDR3nt: TGCGCCAGCAGCACAAGCTCGGGGGGACAAAGAGTTACAGATACGCAGTATTTT
len: 18; j_gene: TRBJ2-5; abundance: -; v_gene: TRBV29-1; d_gene: TRBD2; CDR3aa: CSVVAWGLALDSGETQYF; CDR3nt: TGCAGCGTTGTGGCTTGGGGACTAGCGTTGGATTCGGGAGAGACCCAGTACTTC
len: 13; j_gene: TRBJ2-7; abundance: -; v_gene: TRBV25-1; d_gene: -; CDR3aa: CASSAGGPYEQYF; CDR3nt: TGTGCCAGCAGTGCCGGTGGGCCCTACGAGCAGTACTTC
len: 11; j_gene: TRBJ2-7; abundance: -; v_gene: TRBV6-6; d_gene: -; CDR3aa: CASSWQGWQYF; CDR3nt: TGTGCCAGCAGTTGGCAGGGGTGGCAGTACTTC
len: 15; j_gene: TRBJ2-3; abundance: -; v_gene: TRBV18; d_gene: -; CDR3aa: CASSPPSLVTDTQYF; CDR3nt: TGTGCCAGCTCACCACCCTCCCTAGTCACAGATACGCAGTATTTT
len: 17; j_gene: TRBJ1-5; abundance: -; v_gene: TRBV4-3; d_gene: TRBD1; CDR3aa: CASSHSFSGGSNQPQHF; CDR3nt: TGCGCCAGCAGCCATTCGTTCTCAGGGGGATCCAATCAGCCCCAGCATTTT
len: 15; j_gene: TRBJ1-5; abundance: -; v_gene: TRBV19; d_gene: -; CDR3aa: CASSIAGMGNQPQHF; CDR3nt: TGTGCCAGTAGTATAGCGGGGATGGGGAATCAGCCCCAGCATTTT
len: 14; j_gene: TRBJ1-1; abundance: -; v_gene: TRBV2; d_gene: TRBD1; CDR3aa: CASSRTGVDSEAFF; CDR3nt: TGTGCCAGCAGTAGAACAGGGGTCGACTCTGAAGCTTTCTTT
len: 15; j_gene: TRBJ2-1; abundance: few; v_gene: TRBV14; d_gene: TRBD2; CDR3aa: CASSQAGGPHNEQFF; CDR3nt: TGTGCCAGCAGCCAAGCGGGGGGGCCCCACAATGAGCAGTTCTTC